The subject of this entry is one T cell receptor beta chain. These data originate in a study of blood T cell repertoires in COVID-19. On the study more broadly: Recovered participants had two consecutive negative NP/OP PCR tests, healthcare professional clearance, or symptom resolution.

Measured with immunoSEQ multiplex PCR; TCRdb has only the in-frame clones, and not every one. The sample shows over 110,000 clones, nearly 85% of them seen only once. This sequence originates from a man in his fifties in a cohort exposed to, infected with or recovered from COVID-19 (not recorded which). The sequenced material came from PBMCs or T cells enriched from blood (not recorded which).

In DNA, the CDR3 is TGTGCCAGCAGTTACGTCACAGGGGCTTATGGCTACACCTTC. Translated: CASSYVTGAYGYTF. The chain carries TRBV6-5 and TRBJ1-2; 7 nucleotides align to TRBD1. Germline CDR1 and CDR2: MNHEY and SVGAGI. V shed 2 bases and J 5 bases; nucleotides not matched to a gene: 5. The CDR3 totals 14 residues.